This T cell receptor beta chain originates from a study of blood T cell repertoires in COVID-19. Study-level background: Sites across the United States, Italy and Spain contributed samples from acute and convalescent COVID-19. The cDNA or gDNA used as material had been derived from T cells, B-cell-depleted T cells, or PBMCs.

Original processing methods: Cell counts per sample came from amplifying reference gene primers. The assay was immunoSEQ multiplex PCR, and TCRdb's table has in-frame clones only and misses some. The V and J calls and clone size come from that table; D and trimming were worked out from the DNA. The sample holds roughly 300,000 clones, about 86% seen once. Trimming took 6 bases from V and 2 from J; bases not matched to a gene: 6. The CDR3 length is 15 residues. CDR1 and CDR2 from the germline V gene are LNHDA and SQIVND (reference sequence). This rearrangement joins TRBV19 to TRBJ2-7; 11 bases map to TRBD2. The sequencing input was peripheral blood. The receptor comes from a woman between 50 and 59 years old with acute or convalescent COVID-19. The CDR3 DNA reads TGTGCCAGTAGCATGGTAGCGGGAGGGCCCTACGAGCAGTACTTC. Its protein is CASSMVAGGPYEQYF.